This T cell receptor beta chain was documented in a study of control samples from healthy donors and cancer patients. V was trimmed by 5 bases and J by 5 bases, leaving 22 bases between them. This CDR3 is 16 amino acids long. Germline V gene lookup returns CDR1 SEHNR and CDR2 FQNEAQ (reference sequence). Libraries were prepared by immunoSEQ multiplex PCR; TCRdb keeps only in-frame clonotypes and omits some of them. There are about 81,000 clones in the sample; just under 95% occur only once, and roughly 5% lies in the top ten. V and J are TRBV7-9 and TRBJ2-7; D possibly corresponds to TRBD1 (5 bases). Sequenced sample: blood. This TCR was recovered from a woman aged 18-29 years in good health. CDR3 DNA: TGTGCCAGCAGCAACCCCCAGGGCCCTATACCTAACGAGCAGTACTTC. It yields the protein CASSNPQGPIPNEQYF.